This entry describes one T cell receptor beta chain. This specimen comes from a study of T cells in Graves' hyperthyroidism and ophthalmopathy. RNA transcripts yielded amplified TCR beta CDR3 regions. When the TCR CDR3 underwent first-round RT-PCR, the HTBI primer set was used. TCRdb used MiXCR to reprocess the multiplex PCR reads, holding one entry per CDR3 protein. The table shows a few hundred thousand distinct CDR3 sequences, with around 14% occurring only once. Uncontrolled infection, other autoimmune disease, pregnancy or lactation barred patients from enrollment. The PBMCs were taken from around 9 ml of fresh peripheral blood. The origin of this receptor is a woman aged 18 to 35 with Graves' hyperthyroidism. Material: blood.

The CDR3 nucleotides are TGTGCCAGTAGTAGAAGACTAGCGGGCAATCTTGGGAATGAGCAGTTCTTC. Its protein is CASSRRLAGNLGNEQFF. V usage is TRBV19 and J usage is TRBJ2-1, with 10 bases matching TRBD2. The CDR3 sequence is 17 residues long. The J segment lost 7 bases and the V segment lost 4 bases, leaving 13 bases of the junction unmatched. CDR1 and CDR2 (germline): LNHDA, SQIVND (reference sequence).